This T cell receptor beta chain was sequenced in a study of blood T cell repertoires in COVID-19. About the study: The study drew acute and convalescent COVID-19 samples from the United States, Italy and Spain.

Authors' methods: Using reference gene primer amplification, nucleated cell counts were estimated. Assay: immunoSEQ multiplex PCR; the TCRdb copy retains only in-frame clones and omits some. The V and J calls and clone size are taken from that table; D and trimming were inferred from the DNA. This sample has roughly 98,000 clones, with roughly 80% found just once. Deletions cut 5 bases from V and 3 bases from J, with 7 bases between. The CDR3 covers 12 residues. From germline, CDR1 is ENHRY and CDR2 SYGVKD. Sequenced sample: peripheral blood. The chain joins TRBV10-3 to TRBJ1-2; TRBD1 is a possible D gene (6 bases). The clonotype originates from a man in his sixties or seventies with active or convalescent COVID-19. CDR3 bases: TGTGCCATCAGTCAGGGGCACTATGGCTACACCTTC. Amino acid sequence: CAISQGHYGYTF.